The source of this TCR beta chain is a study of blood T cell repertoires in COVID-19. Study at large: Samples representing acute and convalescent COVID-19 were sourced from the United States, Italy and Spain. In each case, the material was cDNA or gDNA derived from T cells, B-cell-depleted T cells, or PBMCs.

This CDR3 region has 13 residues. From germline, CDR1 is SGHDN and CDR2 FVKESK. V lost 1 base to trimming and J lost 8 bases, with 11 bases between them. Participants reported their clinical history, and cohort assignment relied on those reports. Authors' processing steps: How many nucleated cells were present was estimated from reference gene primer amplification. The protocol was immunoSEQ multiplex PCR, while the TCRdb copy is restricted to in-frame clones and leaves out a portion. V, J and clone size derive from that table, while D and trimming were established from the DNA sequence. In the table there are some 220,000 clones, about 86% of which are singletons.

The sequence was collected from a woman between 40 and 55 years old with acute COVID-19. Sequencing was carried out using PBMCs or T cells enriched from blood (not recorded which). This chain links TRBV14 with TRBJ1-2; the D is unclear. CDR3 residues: CASSQGENRGYTF. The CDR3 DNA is TGTGCCAGCAGCCAAGGGGAGAATAGAGGCTACACCTTC.